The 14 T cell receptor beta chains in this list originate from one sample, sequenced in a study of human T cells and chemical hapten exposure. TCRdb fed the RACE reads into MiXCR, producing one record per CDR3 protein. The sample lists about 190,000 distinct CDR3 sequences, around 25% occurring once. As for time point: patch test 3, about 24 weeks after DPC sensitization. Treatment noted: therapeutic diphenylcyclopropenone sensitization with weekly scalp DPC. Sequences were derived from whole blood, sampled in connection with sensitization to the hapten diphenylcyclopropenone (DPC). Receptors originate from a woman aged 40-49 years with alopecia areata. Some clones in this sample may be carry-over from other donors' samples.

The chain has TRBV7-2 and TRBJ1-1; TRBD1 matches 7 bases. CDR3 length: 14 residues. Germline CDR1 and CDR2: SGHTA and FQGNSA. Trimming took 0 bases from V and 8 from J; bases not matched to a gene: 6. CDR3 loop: CASSLANTGEEAFF. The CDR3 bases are TGTGCCAGCAGCTTAGCGAACACAGGGGAGGAAGCTTTCTTT.

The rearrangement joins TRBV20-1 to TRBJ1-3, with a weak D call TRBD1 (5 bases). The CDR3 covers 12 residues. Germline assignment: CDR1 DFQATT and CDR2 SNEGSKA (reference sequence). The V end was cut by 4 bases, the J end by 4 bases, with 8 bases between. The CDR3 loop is CSAKRQGNTIYF. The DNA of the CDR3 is TGCAGTGCTAAGAGACAGGGAAACACCATATATTTT.

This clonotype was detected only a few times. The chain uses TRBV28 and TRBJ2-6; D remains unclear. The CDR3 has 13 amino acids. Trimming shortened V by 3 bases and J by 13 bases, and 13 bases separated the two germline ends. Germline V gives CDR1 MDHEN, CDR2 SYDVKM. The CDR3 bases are TGTGCCAGCAGTTTGTGGATTGGGAAAGTCCTGACTTTC. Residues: CASSLWIGKVLTF.

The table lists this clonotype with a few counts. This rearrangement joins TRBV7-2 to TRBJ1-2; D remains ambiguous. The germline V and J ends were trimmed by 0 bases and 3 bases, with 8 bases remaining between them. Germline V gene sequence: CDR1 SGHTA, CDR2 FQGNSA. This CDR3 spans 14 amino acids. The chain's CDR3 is CASSLARPHYGYTF. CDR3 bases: TGTGCCAGCAGCTTAGCGAGGCCCCACTATGGCTACACCTTC.

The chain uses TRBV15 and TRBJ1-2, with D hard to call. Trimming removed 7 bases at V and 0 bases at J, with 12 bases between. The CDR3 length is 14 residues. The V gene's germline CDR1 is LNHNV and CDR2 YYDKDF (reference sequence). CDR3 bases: TGTGCCACCAACAATGGACCAACTAACTATGGCTACACCTTC. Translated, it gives CATNNGPTNYGYTF.

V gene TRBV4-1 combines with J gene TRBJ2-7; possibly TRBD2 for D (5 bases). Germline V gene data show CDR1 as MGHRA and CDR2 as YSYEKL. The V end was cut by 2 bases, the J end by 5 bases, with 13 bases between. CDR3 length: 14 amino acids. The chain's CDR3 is CASSQLRASHEQYF. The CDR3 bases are TGCGCCAGCAGCCAATTAAGGGCTAGCCACGAGCAGTACTTC.

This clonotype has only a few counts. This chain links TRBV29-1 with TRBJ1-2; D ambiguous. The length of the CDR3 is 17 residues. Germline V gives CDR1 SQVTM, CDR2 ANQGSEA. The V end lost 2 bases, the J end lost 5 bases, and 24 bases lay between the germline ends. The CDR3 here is CSVEFIVGTRRTYGYTF. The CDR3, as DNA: TGCAGCGTTGAATTTATTGTTGGTACCCGACGAACGTATGGCTACACCTTC.

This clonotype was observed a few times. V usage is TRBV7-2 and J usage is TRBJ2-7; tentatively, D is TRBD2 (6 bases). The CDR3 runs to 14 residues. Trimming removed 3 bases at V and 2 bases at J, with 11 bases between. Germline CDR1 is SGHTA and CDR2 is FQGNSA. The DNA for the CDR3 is TGTGCCAGCAGCTTTGGCAGCGGGCCCTACGAGCAGTACTTC. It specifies CASSFGSGPYEQYF.

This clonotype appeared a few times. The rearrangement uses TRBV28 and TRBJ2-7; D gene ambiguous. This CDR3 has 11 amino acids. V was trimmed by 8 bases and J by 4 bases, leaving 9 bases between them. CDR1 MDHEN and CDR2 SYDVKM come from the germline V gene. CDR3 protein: CASVSVYEQYF. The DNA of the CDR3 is TGTGCCAGCGTAAGCGTTTACGAGCAGTACTTC.

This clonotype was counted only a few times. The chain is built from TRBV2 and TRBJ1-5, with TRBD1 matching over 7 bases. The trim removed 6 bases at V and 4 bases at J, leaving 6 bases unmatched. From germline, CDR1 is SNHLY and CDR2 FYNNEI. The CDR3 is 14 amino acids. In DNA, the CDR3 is TGTGCCAGCAGCGCCACGACAGGGAATCAGCCCCAGCATTTT. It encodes CASSATTGNQPQHF.

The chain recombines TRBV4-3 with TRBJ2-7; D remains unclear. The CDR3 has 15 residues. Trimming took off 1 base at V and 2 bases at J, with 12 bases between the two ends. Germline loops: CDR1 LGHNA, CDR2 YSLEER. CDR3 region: CASSQGATETYEQYF. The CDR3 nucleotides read TGCGCCAGCAGCCAAGGGGCCACAGAGACCTACGAGCAGTACTTC.

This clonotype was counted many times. The CDR3 loop is CSVGGQGAAKNIQYF. The CDR3 bases are TGCAGCGTTGGCGGACAGGGCGCGGCCAAAAACATTCAGTACTTC. The chain couples TRBV29-1 to TRBJ2-4; 8 nucleotides align to TRBD1. J was trimmed by 1 base and V by 4 bases; bases with no gene match: 6. The CDR3 is 15 amino acids. Germline CDR1 and CDR2: SQVTM and ANQGSEA.

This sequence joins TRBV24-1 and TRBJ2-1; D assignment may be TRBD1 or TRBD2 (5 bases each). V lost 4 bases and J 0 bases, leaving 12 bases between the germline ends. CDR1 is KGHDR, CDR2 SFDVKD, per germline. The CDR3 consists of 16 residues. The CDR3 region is CATSEPGTTSYNEQFF. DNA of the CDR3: TGTGCCACCAGTGAGCCCGGGACCACCTCCTACAATGAGCAGTTCTTC.

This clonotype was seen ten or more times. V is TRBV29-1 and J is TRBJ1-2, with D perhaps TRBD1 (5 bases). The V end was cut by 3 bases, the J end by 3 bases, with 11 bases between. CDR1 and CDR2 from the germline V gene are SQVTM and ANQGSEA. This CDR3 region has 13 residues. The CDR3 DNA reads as TGCAGCGTTGAGGACGGGACCGACTATGGCTACACCTTC. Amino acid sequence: CSVEDGTDYGYTF.